The entry below describes one T cell receptor (beta chain). Original handling: The assay estimated nucleated cells by amplifying reference gene primers. Profiling relied on immunoSEQ multiplex PCR, and the TCRdb table lists in-frame clones only, not all of them. The V and J calls and clone size are taken from that table; D and trimming were inferred from the DNA. The table lists roughly 100,000 clones, 91% of them singletons. The data stem from a study of blood T cell repertoires in COVID-19. Across the study: Samples representing acute and convalescent COVID-19 were sourced from the United States, Italy and Spain. Sample material is recorded as cDNA or gDNA derived from T cells, B-cell-depleted T cells, or PBMCs.

The receptor's source is a human donor in a cohort sampled during active COVID-19. What was sequenced was peripheral blood.

CDR3 residues: CASSYSRQGGTEAFF. As DNA, the CDR3 is TGTGCCAGCAGTTACTCCCGACAGGGGGGCACTGAAGCTTTCTTT. J is TRBJ1-1 and V is TRBV6-5; 9 positions agree with TRBD1. Germline values: CDR1 MNHEY, CDR2 SVGAGI. J gave up 4 bases and V 0 bases, and 3 bases lay outside the gene matches. This CDR3 is 15 amino acids long.